Sequencing of this TCR beta chain was carried out in a study of somatic mutations in cytotoxic T cells in rheumatoid arthritis. Study overall: A subset of V beta antibody-stained T-cell populations was isolated by flow sorting, reaching nearly 100% purity, and this subset included V beta1+ cells that went on to TCRB sequencing.

Germline CDR1 LNHDA, CDR2 SQIVND (reference sequence). After removal of 3 bases from V and 3 bases from J, the junction contained 3 bases not matched to a gene. This CDR3 is 15 amino acids long. Sequencing was performed with immunoSEQ multiplex PCR; in TCRdb, only in-frame clones are kept and a portion is missing. The data show 15,000 to 20,000 clones, with more than 70% seen just once and roughly 10% held by the top ten. Notes on the study in general: What antigens the expanded CD8+ clones targeted remained unknown. Each of about an eighth of the 65 patients had a largest CD8+ clone that made up more than 20% of CD8+ cells.

Positive magnetic bead selection was used to isolate CD4+ and CD8+ cells; purity was checked by flow cytometry. A remark on this clone: No antigen is known for it.

The chain employs TRBV19 and TRBJ2-7; 12 bases agree with TRBD2. The sequenced sample was CD8+ T cells sorted from blood. This TCR derives from an adult with rheumatoid arthritis. The CDR3 bases are TGTGCCAGTAGTATGGAACTAGCGGGGGGCTACGAGCAGTACTTC. Translating it yields CASSMELAGGYEQYF.